This TCR beta chain is drawn from a study of CXCR3-negative and CXCR3-positive naive CD8 T cells. Whole-study context: About 140 million TRB reads were obtained overall (about 1.5 +/- 0.3 million per library).

Carrying UMI labels, the TRB cDNA libraries were prepared through 5' RACE. Reanalyzing the 5' RACE reads, TCRdb keeps one entry per CDR3 protein, without DNA. The sample table includes fewer than 95,000 distinct CDR3 sequences. By phenotype, naive CD8+ T cells were CD45RO-CCR7+CD27+CD95-. Findings and limits, study-wide: Cryopreserved cells showed partially decreased CXCR3 expression, and most assays used fresh PBMCs. Hydrophobicity of TRB CDR3s was greater in CXCR3-positive naive cells than in CXCR3-negative naive cells.

Germline V CDR1 and CDR2: SGDLS, YYNGEE. The CDR3 totals 14 residues. With respect to this clonotype: Its antigen is not identified.

The J gene is TRBJ2-7, the V gene TRBV9; the D call of TRBD2 rests on TCRdb alone, since no DNA is present to check it. The TCR comes from a human donor in good health. Some clones in this sample may be carry-over from other donors' samples. Source material: naive CXCR3- CD8+ T cells from blood. Stated subset: CD45RO-CCR7+CD27+CD95- naive CD8+ T cells lacking CXCR3 (TNR3-). CDR3 in amino acids: CASSVGLTNYEQYF. The whole variable domain, remainder taken from reference TRBV9 and TRBJ2-7, is DSGVTQTPKHLITATGQRVTLRCSPRSGDLSVYWYQQSLDQGLQFLIQYYNGEERAKGNILERFSAQQFPDLHSELNLSSLELGDSALYFCASSVGLTNYEQYFGPGTRLTVT.